Included here is one T cell receptor (beta chain) sequence, with context. This entry is derived from a study of blood T cells in healthy people across ages. Germline loops: CDR1 ENHRY, CDR2 SYGVKD. The CDR3 extends over 12 amino acids. Trimming removed 6 bases from V and 7 bases from J; junction bases left unmatched: 5. Through a sample-barcoded 5' primer and a J-beta primer mix, a second PCR was run for roughly 7 to 11 cycles. MiXCR, applied by TCRdb to the 5' RACE reads, yields one record per CDR3 protein. Of about 1.6 million distinct CDR3 sequences listed, about 32% are singletons. The clonotype originates from a woman in her 30s in good health. The V and J genes are TRBV10-3 and TRBJ2-7; TRBD1 matches at 8 bases. Sample: blood. This CDR3 is CAIRSTGGEQYF. The CDR3 bases are TGTGCCATCAGATCTACAGGGGGTGAGCAGTACTTC.